The 10 T cell receptor beta chains listed next were all sequenced from one sample in a study of blood T cell repertoires in COVID-19. Using immunoSEQ multiplex PCR, the repertoire was profiled, and TCRdb retains in-frame clones only, with some absent. In the table there are around 190,000 clones, around 83% of which are singletons. Source material: peripheral blood. These receptors were collected from a human donor in a cohort sampled during active COVID-19.

The chain carries TRBV20-1 and TRBJ1-1, with 9 bases matching TRBD1. The germline V gene has CDR1 DFQATT and CDR2 SNEGSKA (reference sequence). The CDR3 contains 15 residues. The junction had 9 bases not matched to a gene; V was cut back by 3 bases and J by 4 bases. The CDR3 DNA reads TGCAGTGCTAGTGTCCTACAGGGGGCGATCACTGAAGCTTTCTTT. The encoded protein is CSASVLQGAITEAFF.

Note on this clone: Germline and junction disagree at one end, which may indicate a read error. The gene calls are TRBV7-7 and TRBJ2-7; 7 bases are a match to TRBD1. Germline assignment: CDR1 SSHAT and CDR2 FNYEAQ (reference sequence). This CDR3 has 14 residues. DNA of the CDR3: TGTGCTAGCAGCTTGGGGGACAGCGGTTACGAGCAGTACTTC. Residues: CASSLGDSGYEQYF.

The chain is built from TRBV28 and TRBJ2-1, with 10 bases aligning to TRBD2. In germline, CDR1 is MDHEN, CDR2 SYDVKM. With 6 bases clipped from V and 6 bases from J, the junction kept 11 bases outside the gene matches. The CDR3 contains 16 residues. CDR3 nucleotide sequence: TGTGCCAGCAGACCATGGGGGGCTAGCGGGAGCAATGAGCAGTTCTTC. The encoded protein is CASRPWGASGSNEQFF.

The V gene is TRBV7-6, the J gene TRBJ2-1; 8 bases are shared with TRBD2. The CDR3 is made up of 15 amino acids. Germline V gene sequence: CDR1 SGHVS, CDR2 FNYEAQ. The junction had 7 bases not matched to a gene; V was cut back by 5 bases and J by 4 bases. CDR3 amino acids: CASSKDLAGYNEQFF. The DNA of the CDR3 is TGTGCCAGCAGCAAGGACCTAGCGGGTTACAATGAGCAGTTCTTC.

The chain combines TRBV19 with TRBJ1-2; no clear D. CDR1 and CDR2 (germline): LNHDA, SQIVND (reference sequence). V dropped 5 bases and J dropped 3 bases, with 19 bases sitting between them. The CDR3 has 16 amino acids. CDR3 amino acids: CASSGWTQPSDYGYTF. In DNA form, the CDR3 reads TGTGCCAGTAGTGGGTGGACTCAACCTTCCGACTATGGCTACACCTTC.

This chain links TRBV18 with TRBJ1-2, with D perhaps TRBD1 (5 bases). CDR1 and CDR2 from the germline V gene are KGHSH and LQKENI. This CDR3 spans 15 amino acids. Deletions cut 5 bases from V and 0 bases from J, with 13 bases between. The DNA of the CDR3 is TGTGCCAGCTCAGCCCGAAGGGGTCCTAACTATGGCTACACCTTC. It is translated as CASSARRGPNYGYTF.

This chain links TRBV12-3 or TRBV12-4 with TRBJ1-2; D gene uncertain. Trimming took 6 bases from V and 7 from J, leaving 12 bases between them. This CDR3 has 12 residues. This chain's CDR3 is CASSRSVGGYTF. The CDR3 nucleotides are TGTGCCAGCAGCAGGTCTGTCGGTGGCTACACCTTC.

This clone occurred once. The chain recombines TRBV20-1 with TRBJ2-7, with D unclear. The CDR3 loop spans 12 amino acids. Germline V gene sequence: CDR1 DFQATT, CDR2 SNEGSKA (reference sequence). The germline V and J ends were trimmed by 3 bases and 1 base, with 7 bases remaining between them. The CDR3 DNA follows: TGCAGTGCTAGTTCCGGGTCCTACGAGCAGTACTTC. Residues: CSASSGSYEQYF.

J is TRBJ2-6 and V is TRBV4-1; TRBD2 agrees at 7 bases. Per germline, CDR1 MGHRA and CDR2 YSYEKL. V gave up 1 base and J gave up 2 bases; unmatched junction bases: 2. The CDR3 contains 16 residues. This CDR3 reads CASSQVGGAGANVLTF. CDR3 in DNA: TGCGCCAGCAGCCAAGTGGGAGGGGCTGGGGCCAACGTCCTGACTTTC.

V and J are TRBV5-1 and TRBJ1-2; 7 bases fit TRBD1. The CDR3 covers 15 residues. Germline CDR1 and CDR2: SGHRS and YFSETQ. Unmatched junction bases numbered 4, after V lost 0 bases and J lost 2 bases. The CDR3 region is CASSLEGTANYGYTF. The CDR3 nucleotides read TGCGCCAGCAGCTTGGAAGGGACAGCCAACTATGGCTACACCTTC.